Below, 5 T cell receptor beta chains from the same sample are listed, as sequenced in a study of blood T cell repertoires in COVID-19. Clones were sequenced by immunoSEQ multiplex PCR, and TCRdb holds only the in-frame ones, with some missing. The table has 400,000 to 500,000 clones, around 86% seen once. Input material: peripheral blood. These receptors all stem from a woman aged 25 to 39 with active or convalescent COVID-19.

The chain employs TRBV5-6 and TRBJ2-7; TRBD1 might be the D (6 bases). The V and J ends lost 1 base and 2 bases respectively, with 10 bases between them. The CDR3 sequence is 14 residues long. Germline V lookup: CDR1 SGHDT, CDR2 YYEEEE. The CDR3 nucleotides are TGTGCCAGCAGCTTGAGGGGGAATACCTACGAGCAGTACTTC. This encodes CASSLRGNTYEQYF. Variable domain in full (rest from reference TRBV5-6 and TRBJ2-7): DAGVTQSPTHLIKTRGQQVTLRCSPKSGHDTVSWYQQALGQGPQFIFQYYEEEERQRGNFPDRFSGHQFPNYSSELNVNALLLGDSALYLCASSLRGNTYEQYFGPGTRLTVT.

V gene TRBV7-9 combines with J gene TRBJ2-1; 7 nucleotides align to TRBD2. Germline V gene sequence: CDR1 SEHNR, CDR2 FQNEAQ (reference sequence). Trimming removed 5 bases from V and 9 bases from J; junction bases left unmatched: 4. This CDR3 has 12 amino acids. Here the CDR3 reads CASSKCGGEQFF. For the CDR3, the DNA is TGTGCCAGCAGCAAATGCGGGGGTGAGCAGTTCTTC. The entire variable domain, with the rest obtained from reference TRBV7-9 and TRBJ2-1, is as follows: DTGVSQNPRHKITKRGQNVTFRCDPISEHNRLYWYRQTLGQGPEFLTYFQNEAQLEKSRLLSDRFSAERPKGSFSTLEIQRTEQGDSAMYLCASSKCGGEQFFGPGTRLTVL.

The genes are TRBV7-9 and TRBJ1-4; TRBD1 matches 7 bases. The CDR3 contains 14 residues. V lost 5 bases, J lost 7 bases, and 7 bases stayed unmatched. Germline-derived CDR1 and CDR2 are SEHNR and FQNEAQ (reference sequence). In DNA, the CDR3 is TGTGCCAGCAGCACCGGCACAGGGGCTGAAAAACTGTTTTTT. Protein sequence: CASSTGTGAEKLFF.

This clone has just a few counts. V gene TRBV27 combines with J gene TRBJ2-7; perhaps TRBD2 as D (6 bases). This CDR3 region has 13 residues. Deletions cut 6 bases from V and 3 bases from J, with 12 bases between. Per the germline V gene, CDR1 is MNHEY and CDR2 is SMNVEV (reference sequence). The CDR3 loop reads CASRPREFYEQYF. The CDR3 DNA sequence: TGTGCCAGCAGACCCCGGGAGTTCTACGAGCAGTACTTC.

This clone was seen only once. This chain connects TRBV19 to TRBJ1-4, with TRBD1 matching over 8 bases. The CDR3 is 15 residues long. V gave up 6 bases and J gave up 5 bases; unmatched junction bases: 8. Germline V gene data show CDR1 as LNHDA and CDR2 as SQIVND (reference sequence). Here the CDR3 reads CASSHRQGLNEKLFF. The CDR3 region has the DNA TGTGCCAGTAGCCATCGACAGGGGTTAAATGAAAAACTGTTTTTT.